One sample yielded the 24 T cell receptor beta chains listed below, sequenced in a study of T cells in Graves' hyperthyroidism and ophthalmopathy. The source material, RNA transcripts, was used to amplify TCR beta CDR3 regions. TCR CDR3 regions were first amplified by RT-PCR with HTBI primers. TCRdb reprocessed the multiplex PCR reads with MiXCR, giving one entry per CDR3 protein. Here the sample spans some 600,000 distinct CDR3 sequences, approximately 15% being singletons. Specimen: blood. The receptors come from a woman aged 25 to 39 with Graves' hyperthyroidism that later progressed to Graves' ophthalmopathy.

This clonotype was observed at least ten times. The chain recombines TRBV19 with TRBJ2-1; 7 nucleotides match TRBD1. V gave up 10 bases and J gave up 5 bases; unmatched junction bases: 14. Germline V lookup: CDR1 LNHDA, CDR2 SQIVND (reference sequence). The CDR3 runs to 15 residues. CDR3 amino acids: CATTRQGQFDNEQFF. The CDR3 DNA is TGTGCCACCACTAGACAGGGCCAATTTGACAATGAGCAGTTCTTC.

This clonotype was detected ten times or more. The genes are TRBV20-1 and TRBJ1-4, with D uncertain. This CDR3 spans 14 amino acids. With 2 bases removed from V and 13 bases from J, the gap between germline ends came to 20 bases. The V gene's germline CDR1 is DFQATT and CDR2 SNEGSKA (reference sequence). CDR3 sequence: CSARHPSTASGLFF. DNA of the CDR3: TGCAGTGCTAGACACCCGAGCACTGCCTCGGGACTGTTTTTT.

This clonotype has a handful of counts. A read error may explain this, as a much larger clone is one base away. The chain links TRBV11-2 to TRBJ2-7; 8 bases align to TRBD1. Trimming cost V 5 bases and J 2 bases; bases outside gene matches: 5. The CDR3 runs to 14 residues. Germline values: CDR1 SGHAT, CDR2 FQNNGV. This chain's CDR3 is CASSQPGQAYEQYF. CDR3 bases: TGTGCCAGCAGCCAACCGGGACAGGCCTACGAGCAGTACTTC.

The sample holds many counts of this clonotype. The CDR3 reads CASQRPASDEQFF. The CDR3 bases are TGTGCCTCCCAGAGGCCGGCGTCGGATGAGCAGTTCTTC. The V gene is TRBV30, the J gene TRBJ2-1; unclear D gene. This CDR3 contains 13 residues. Trimming took off 7 bases at V and 8 bases at J, with 18 bases between the two ends. Germline lookup yields CDR1 GTSNPN and CDR2 SVGIG (reference sequence).

This clonotype was seen at least ten times. This chain links TRBV28 with TRBJ1-6; D uncertain. The V gene lost 4 bases and the J gene lost 0 bases, with 16 bases spanning the gap. The germline gives CDR1 MDHEN, CDR2 SYDVKM. This CDR3 is built from 18 residues. CDR3 coding DNA: TGTGCCAGCAGTTCATCCGACCTATCGAGCTCCTATAATTCACCCCTCCACTTT. Its protein product is CASSSSDLSSSYNSPLHF.

This clonotype has a count of ten or more. V usage is TRBV27 and J usage is TRBJ2-2, with no clear D. The CDR3 runs to 14 residues. Trimming stripped 2 bases from V and 0 bases from J, with 4 bases between. Germline V CDR1 and CDR2: MNHEY, SMNVEV (reference sequence). The CDR3 coding sequence is TGTGCCAGCAGTTTAGAAACGAACACCGGGGAGCTGTTTTTT. This codes for CASSLETNTGELFF.

This clonotype was counted a few times. CDR3 sequence: CASSWGKQETQYF. CDR3 sequence (DNA): TGCGCCAGCAGCTGGGGGAAGCAAGAGACCCAGTACTTC. The V gene is TRBV5-1, the J gene TRBJ2-5, with D perhaps matching TRBD1 or TRBD2 (5 bases each). With 3 bases removed from V and 2 bases from J, the gap between germline ends came to 8 bases. CDR3 length equals 13 residues. Germline V gene data show CDR1 as SGHRS and CDR2 as YFSETQ.

There are a few counts of this clonotype. The genes are TRBV20-1 and TRBJ1-3; D gene unclear. The CDR3 runs 12 residues. CDR1 is DFQATT and CDR2 is SNEGSKA in the germline V gene (reference sequence). The CDR3 reads CSAWSSGNTIYF. CDR3 nucleotides: TGCAGCGCCTGGAGCTCTGGAAACACCATATATTTT.

Remarks on this clonotype: A much larger clone differs from this one at a single base, so this may be a read error. J is TRBJ2-2 and V is TRBV20-1, with 8 bases lining up with TRBD1. Germline-derived CDR1 and CDR2 are DFQATT and SNEGSKA (reference sequence). The CDR3 contains 12 residues. Unmatched junction bases numbered 3, after V lost 5 bases and J lost 7 bases. The DNA of the CDR3 is TGCAGTGCTGGCGACAGGGGCGGGGAGCTGTTTTTT. Amino acids: CSAGDRGGELFF.

Remarks on this clonotype: A read error may be the cause here, since a much bigger clone is one base away. This rearrangement joins TRBV19 to TRBJ1-4; TRBD1 aligns across 7 bases. The V gene's germline CDR1 is LNHDA and CDR2 SQIVND (reference sequence). There are 14 residues in the CDR3. CDR3 sequence: CASSPTGTRERLFF. CDR3 coding DNA: TGTGCCAGTAGTCCGACAGGGACTAGGGAAAGACTGTTTTTT.

This clonotype was counted a single time. The V gene is TRBV7-3, the J gene TRBJ2-1; TRBD2 matches 8 bases. The trim removed 5 bases at V and 6 bases at J, leaving 6 bases unmatched. CDR3 length equals 14 residues. Germline values: CDR1 SGHTA, CDR2 FQGTGA. CDR3 residues: CASSRGAGVNEQFF. CDR3 nucleotides: TGTGCCAGCAGCCGGGGAGCGGGAGTCAATGAGCAGTTCTTC.

This clonotype was recorded a few times. A much bigger clone sits one base away, suggesting this may be a read error. The V gene is TRBV2, the J gene TRBJ2-7; weak D call: TRBD2 (5 bases). Germline assignment: CDR1 SNHLY and CDR2 FYNNEI. With 10 bases removed from V and 1 base from J, the gap between germline ends came to 11 bases. The CDR3 sequence is 12 residues long. The CDR3, as DNA: TGTGCCACAGATAGACTATCCTACGAGCAGTACTTC. Its protein product is CATDRLSYEQYF.

This chain uses TRBV2 with TRBJ1-6, with 9 bases that match TRBD1. From germline, CDR1 is SNHLY and CDR2 FYNNEI. This CDR3 comprises 16 residues. V shed 7 bases, J shed 8 bases, and the junction held 12 bases outside the gene matches. The CDR3 loop reads CASIPPGTGTYSPLHF. CDR3 in DNA: TGTGCCAGCATTCCTCCCGGGACAGGGACGTATTCACCCCTCCACTTT.

This chain joins TRBV6-1 and TRBJ1-5; a weak D match, TRBD1 (6 bases). The CDR3 contains 16 residues. Trimming pared 2 bases from V and 3 bases from J, leaving 14 bases between. Germline assignment: CDR1 MNHNS and CDR2 SASEGT. DNA for the CDR3: TGTGCCAGCAGTGAATTCAACAGGGCCTTCAATCAGCCCCAGCATTTT. Amino acids: CASSEFNRAFNQPQHF.

This clonotype has more than one count but fewer than ten. The V call is TRBV11-2, the J call TRBJ2-1; the match to TRBD2 covers 8 bases. The CDR3 spans 17 residues. Germline V CDR1 and CDR2: SGHAT, FQNNGV. Losses at the gene ends were 5 bases for V and 0 bases for J; bases not matched to a gene: 9. The CDR3 DNA follows: TGTGCCAGCAGCCGTCGGGGGCTAGCGGGCTCCTACAATGAGCAGTTCTTC. Amino acids: CASSRRGLAGSYNEQFF.

This clonotype was found many times. This may be a read error, as it is one base from a much larger clone. The V gene is TRBV12-3 or TRBV12-4, the J gene TRBJ2-1, with 7 bases lining up with TRBD1. The J segment lost 4 bases and the V segment lost 5 bases, leaving 2 bases of the junction unmatched. The CDR3 sequence is 13 residues long. The CDR3 sequence is CASSTDRYNEQFF. The DNA of the CDR3 is TGTGCCAGCAGTACGGACAGGTACAATGAGCAGTTCTTC.

The table lists this clonotype with many counts. V gene TRBV3-1 combines with J gene TRBJ2-1; tentative D call: TRBD1 (6 bases). Trimming pared 2 bases from V and 4 bases from J, leaving 9 bases between. The V gene's germline CDR1 is LGHDT and CDR2 YNNKEL (reference sequence). There are 14 residues in the CDR3. The DNA of the CDR3 is TGTGCCAGCAGCCAAAAGGACAGTTACAATGAGCAGTTCTTC. It encodes CASSQKDSYNEQFF.

Comments on this clonotype: A much larger clonotype is one base distant, so this may be a read error. The J gene is TRBJ2-1, the V gene TRBV5-1; D is tentatively TRBD1 or TRBD2 (5 bases each). Germline V gives CDR1 SGHRS, CDR2 YFSETQ. The V end was cut by 5 bases, the J end by 9 bases, with 9 bases between. This CDR3 is built from 11 residues. The CDR3 reads CASRLDSEQFF. CDR3 DNA sequence: TGCGCCAGCAGACTAGACAGTGAGCAGTTCTTC.

The V and J genes are TRBV27 and TRBJ2-2; no clear D. The CDR3 runs to 16 residues. Trimming took off 3 bases at V and 6 bases at J, with 17 bases between the two ends. The germline gives CDR1 MNHEY, CDR2 SMNVEV (reference sequence). The CDR3 loop reads CASSFFPSALAGELFF. For the CDR3, the DNA is TGTGCCAGCAGTTTCTTCCCCTCGGCCCTGGCCGGGGAGCTGTTTTTT.

For this clonotype: A read error is possible here, since a much larger clone lies one base away. V is TRBV20-1 and J is TRBJ1-3, with 9 bases lining up with TRBD1. The germline V gene has CDR1 DFQATT and CDR2 SNEGSKA (reference sequence). CDR3 size: 13 residues. The V segment lost 1 base and the J segment 14 bases; nucleotides outside the gene matches: 9. Written as DNA, the CDR3 is TGCAGTGCTAGAGCACAGGGGGCTAAGTCCCTATATTTT. Its translation is CSARAQGAKSLYF.

This clonotype appeared many times. This chain uses TRBV6-2 or TRBV6-3 with TRBJ2-2, with TRBD1 identical over 10 bases. The CDR3 extends over 18 amino acids. In germline, CDR1 is MNHEY, CDR2 SVGEGT. Trimming at V came to 5 bases and at J to 7 bases, leaving 16 bases not matched to a gene. CDR3 DNA sequence: TGTGCCAGCAGTCTTTTAACCGGGACAGGGGCGCAGGGCGGGGAGCTGTTTTTT. Translated: CASSLLTGTGAQGGELFF.

This clonotype appeared many times. V is TRBV7-2 and J is TRBJ2-2, with TRBD2 matching 13 bases. This CDR3 has 17 residues. Germline CDR1 SGHTA, CDR2 FQGNSA. V shed 5 bases, J shed 4 bases, and the junction held 7 bases outside the gene matches. The CDR3 sequence: CASSPLGLAGVTGELFF. In DNA form, the CDR3 reads TGTGCCAGCAGCCCCCTTGGACTAGCGGGAGTCACCGGGGAGCTGTTTTTT. Drawing the rest from reference TRBV7-2 and TRBJ2-2, the complete variable domain is GAGVSQSPSNKVTEKGKDVELRCDPISGHTALYWYRQSLGQGLEFLIYFQGNSAPDKSGLPSDRFSAERTGGSVSTLTIQRTQQEDSAVYLCASSPLGLAGVTGELFFGEGSRLTVL.

This clonotype was picked up many times. The chain has TRBV24-1 and TRBJ2-3; D gene ambiguous. V lost 5 bases and J lost 4, with 9 bases in between. The germline V gene has CDR1 KGHDR and CDR2 SFDVKD. The CDR3 totals 13 residues. The CDR3: CATSVAGSDTQYF. In DNA form, the CDR3 reads TGTGCCACCAGTGTTGCCGGTTCAGATACGCAGTATTTT.

This clonotype turned up a few times. This chain connects TRBV19 to TRBJ2-2, with 9 bases that match TRBD2. CDR1 is LNHDA and CDR2 is SQIVND in the germline V gene (reference sequence). The length of the CDR3 is 16 residues. V lost 7 bases to trimming and J lost 2 bases; unmatched junction nucleotides: 8. The CDR3 is CASIGASGVNTGELFF. The CDR3 DNA sequence: TGTGCCAGTATTGGGGCTAGCGGGGTTAACACCGGGGAGCTGTTTTTT.